The next 2 T cell receptor beta chains were all read from a single sample in a study of cytomegalovirus exposure and HLA in healthy donors. Primers for the PCR totalled 60 Vbeta and 13 Jbeta. Profiled with immunoSEQ multiplex PCR; TCRdb holds only in-frame clones, not every one. The sample gives roughly 90,000 clones, 78% of which show up once; approximately 4.6% is in the top ten. Source material: PBMCs. All receptors come from a woman between 40 and 55 years old in good health and CMV-seropositive.

The chain joins TRBV7-9 to TRBJ2-7; D is unresolved. This CDR3 is built from 14 residues. The germline V gene encodes CDR1 SEHNR and CDR2 FQNEAQ (reference sequence). V lost 1 base to trimming and J lost 5 bases, with 12 bases between them. The CDR3 reads CASSLEFPVDEQYF. The CDR3 DNA reads as TGTGCCAGCAGCTTAGAGTTCCCGGTGGACGAGCAGTACTTC. The full variable domain, with the rest looked up from reference TRBV7-9 and TRBJ2-7, is DTGVSQNPRHKITKRGQNVTFRCDPISEHNRLYWYRQTLGQGPEFLTYFQNEAQLEKSRLLSDRFSAERPKGSFSTLEIQRTEQGDSAMYLCASSLEFPVDEQYFGPGTRLTVT.

The table lists this clone with a count of one. The chain recombines TRBV6-1 with TRBJ2-7; TRBD2 aligns across 14 bases. Germline CDR1 is MNHNS and CDR2 is SASEGT. J lost 3 bases, V lost 7 bases, and 2 bases had no gene match. The CDR3 consists of 14 residues. For the CDR3, the DNA is TGTGCCAGCACCGGACTAGCGGGAGGCTACGAGCAGTACTTC. This gives the protein CASTGLAGGYEQYF.